The 8 T cell receptor beta chains in this list originate from one sample, sequenced in a study of blood T cells in healthy people across ages. A J-beta primer mix and a sample-barcoded 5' primer were used in a second PCR of about 7 to 12 cycles. Via MiXCR, TCRdb re-called the 5' RACE reads, giving one row per CDR3 protein. The sample contains approximately 780,000 distinct CDR3 sequences, around 24% of which appear only once. The sample also formed part of further work on T cells of mothers and their children.

Source material: blood. The receptors were gathered from a boy aged 10-17 years in good health.

This chain connects TRBV12-3 or TRBV12-4 to TRBJ2-1, with D possibly being TRBD1 (5 bases). Trimming cost V 3 bases and J 3 bases, with 9 bases left between them. This CDR3 is built from 14 residues. The CDR3 DNA sequence: TGTGCCAGCAGTTTCATAGGGGACTACAATGAGCAGTTCTTC. The encoded protein is CASSFIGDYNEQFF.

The chain joins TRBV7-8 to TRBJ1-4; weak D call: TRBD1 (5 bases). The CDR3 has 13 amino acids. Between the trimmed V and J ends, which lost 5 bases and 6 bases, there was a span of 10 bases. Germline loops: CDR1 SGHVS, CDR2 FQNEAQ. CDR3: CASSAGGDEKLFF. CDR3 coding DNA: TGTGCCAGCAGCGCCGGGGGGGATGAAAAACTGTTTTTT.

Points on this clonotype: One junction end disagrees with the germline gene, perhaps due to a read error. The V gene is TRBV4-1, the J gene TRBJ2-7, with 11 bases aligning to TRBD2. The DNA matches TRBJ2-5 better at its end, which makes the J call doubtful. Germline V gene lookup returns CDR1 MGHRA and CDR2 YSYEKL. The CDR3 totals 16 residues. CDR3 protein: CASGQDSGGARETQYF. CDR3 in DNA: TGCGCCAGCGGCCAAGATAGCGGGGGGGCCCGGGAGACCCAGTACTTC.

The V and J genes are TRBV6-2 or TRBV6-3 and TRBJ1-2; maybe TRBD1 (5 bases). Trimming pared 10 bases from V and 3 bases from J, leaving 21 bases between. Looked up from germline, CDR1 is MNHEY and CDR2 is SVGEGT. The CDR3 consists of 15 residues. CDR3 region: CATGTPTPRDYGYTF. In nucleotides, the CDR3 is TGTGCCACCGGGACGCCTACCCCTAGGGACTATGGCTACACCTTC.

This chain joins TRBV13 and TRBJ1-1; no definite D call. In germline, CDR1 is PRHDT, CDR2 FYEKMQ (reference sequence). This CDR3 spans 15 amino acids. The V gene lost 5 bases and the J gene lost 3 bases, with 16 bases spanning the gap. CDR3 DNA sequence: TGTGCCAGCAGCCCCCTCGGCCTCGGGGACACTGAAGCTTTCTTT. Translation: CASSPLGLGDTEAFF.

The chain links TRBV18 to TRBJ1-1, with D unresolved. Trimming left V 1 base short and J 2 bases short, with 2 bases between. The CDR3 contains 12 residues. Per the germline V gene, CDR1 is KGHSH and CDR2 is LQKENI. In DNA form, the CDR3 reads TGTGCCAGCTCACCACTAAACACTGAAGCTTTCTTT. It codes for CASSPLNTEAFF.

The sample holds a few counts of this clonotype. The chain links TRBV12-3 or TRBV12-4 to TRBJ2-3; perhaps TRBD2 as D (6 bases). This CDR3 has 14 amino acids. V lost 3 bases and J 4 bases, leaving 11 bases between the germline ends. CDR3 coding DNA: TGTGCCAGCAGTTTGCAGGGCGGGGCAGATACGCAGTATTTT. Encoded protein: CASSLQGGADTQYF.

The rearrangement uses TRBV12-3 or TRBV12-4 and TRBJ2-4; 7 nucleotides agree with TRBD2. The CDR3 totals 13 residues. The ends lost 2 bases at V and 15 bases at J; junction bases unmatched: 10. The CDR3 DNA follows: TGTGCCAGCAGTTTACGAGGTGGGGGGGTGAGGTACTTC. Translating it yields CASSLRGGGVRYF.